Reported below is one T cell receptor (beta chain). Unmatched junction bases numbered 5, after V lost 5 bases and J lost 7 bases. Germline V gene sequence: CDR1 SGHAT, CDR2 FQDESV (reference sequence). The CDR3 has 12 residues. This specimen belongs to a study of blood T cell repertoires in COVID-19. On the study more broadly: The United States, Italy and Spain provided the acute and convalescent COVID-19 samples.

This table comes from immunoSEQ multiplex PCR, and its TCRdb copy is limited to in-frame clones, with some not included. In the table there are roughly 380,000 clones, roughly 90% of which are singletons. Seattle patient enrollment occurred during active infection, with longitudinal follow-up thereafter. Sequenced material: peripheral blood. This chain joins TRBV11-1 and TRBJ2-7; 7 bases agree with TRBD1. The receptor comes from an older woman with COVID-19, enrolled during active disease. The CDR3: CASSRDRSEQYF. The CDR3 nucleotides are TGTGCCAGCAGCCGGGACAGATCAGAGCAGTACTTC.